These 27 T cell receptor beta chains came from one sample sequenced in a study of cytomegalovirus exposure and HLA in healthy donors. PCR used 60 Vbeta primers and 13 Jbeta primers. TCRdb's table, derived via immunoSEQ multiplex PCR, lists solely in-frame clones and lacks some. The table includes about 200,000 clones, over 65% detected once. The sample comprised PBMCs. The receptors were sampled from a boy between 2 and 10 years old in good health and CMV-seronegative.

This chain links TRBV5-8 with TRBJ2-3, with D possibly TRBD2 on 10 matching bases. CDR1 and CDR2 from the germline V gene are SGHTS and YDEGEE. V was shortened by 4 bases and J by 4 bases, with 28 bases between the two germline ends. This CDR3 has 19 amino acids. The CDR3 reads CASSPRDRASGGLADTQYF. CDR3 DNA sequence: TGTGCCAGCAGCCCCCGGGACAGGGCTAGCGGGGGTTTGGCAGATACGCAGTATTTT.

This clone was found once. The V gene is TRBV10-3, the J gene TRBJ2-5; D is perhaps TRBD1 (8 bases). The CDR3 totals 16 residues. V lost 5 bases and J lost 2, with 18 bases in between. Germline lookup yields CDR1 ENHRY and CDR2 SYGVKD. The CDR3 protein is CAISLGPQGGQETQYF. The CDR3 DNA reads TGTGCCATCAGTCTAGGACCACAGGGGGGGCAAGAGACCCAGTACTTC.

The CDR3 DNA is TGTGCCAGCTCACCGCTCATAACAGGACCTGAAGAGACCCAGTACTTC. Protein product: CASSPLITGPEETQYF. The chain uses TRBV18 and TRBJ2-5, with D perhaps matching TRBD1 (5 bases). CDR3 size: 16 residues. From germline, CDR1 is KGHSH and CDR2 LQKENI. Deletions cut 3 bases from V and 3 bases from J, with 17 bases between.

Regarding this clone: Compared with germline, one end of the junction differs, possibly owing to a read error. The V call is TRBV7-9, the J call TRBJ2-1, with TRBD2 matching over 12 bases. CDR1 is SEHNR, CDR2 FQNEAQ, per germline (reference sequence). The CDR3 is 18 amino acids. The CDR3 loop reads CSSSYGLAGSSSYNEQFF. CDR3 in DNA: TGTTCCAGCAGCTATGGACTAGCGGGGTCCTCATCCTACAATGAGCAGTTCTTC.

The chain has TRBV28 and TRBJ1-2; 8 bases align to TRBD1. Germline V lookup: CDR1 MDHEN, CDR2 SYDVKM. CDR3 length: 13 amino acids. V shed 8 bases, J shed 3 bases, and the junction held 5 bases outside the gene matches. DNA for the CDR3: TGTGCCAGCCGTTCGGGACAGGACTATGGCTACACCTTC. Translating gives CASRSGQDYGYTF.

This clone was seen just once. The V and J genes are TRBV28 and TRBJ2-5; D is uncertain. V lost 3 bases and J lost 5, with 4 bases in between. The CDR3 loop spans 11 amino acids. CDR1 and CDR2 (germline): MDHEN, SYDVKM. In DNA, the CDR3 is TGTGCCAGCAGTTTGGGCGAGACCCAGTACTTC. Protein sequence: CASSLGETQYF. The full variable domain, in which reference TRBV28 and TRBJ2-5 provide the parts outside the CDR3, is DVKVTQSSRYLVKRTGEKVFLECVQDMDHENMFWYRQDPGLGLRLIYFSYDVKMKEKGDIPEGYSVSREKKERFSLILESASTNQTSMYLCASSLGETQYFGPGTRLLVL.

DNA of the CDR3: TGTGCCAGCAGCTTGGACAGGGGGCACACCATATATTTT. Translated, it gives CASSLDRGHTIYF. The rearrangement joins TRBV12-1 to TRBJ1-3; no check of the table's D call, TRBD1, against the DNA was made. TRBV12-1 is deemed a pseudogene. CDR3 length equals 13 residues.

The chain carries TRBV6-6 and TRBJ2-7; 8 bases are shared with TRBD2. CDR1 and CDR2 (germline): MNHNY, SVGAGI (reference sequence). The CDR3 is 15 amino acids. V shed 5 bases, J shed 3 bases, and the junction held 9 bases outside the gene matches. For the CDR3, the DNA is TGTGCCAGCAGTCCTTTCTTAGCGGGGAGCTACGAGCAGTACTTC. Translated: CASSPFLAGSYEQYF.

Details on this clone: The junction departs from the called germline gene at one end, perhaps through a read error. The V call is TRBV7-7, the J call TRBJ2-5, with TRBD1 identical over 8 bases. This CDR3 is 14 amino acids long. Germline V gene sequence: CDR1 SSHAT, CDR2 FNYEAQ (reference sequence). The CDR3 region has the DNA TGTGCTAGCAGCTCCGGGACAGGTCCCTGGACCCAGTACTTC. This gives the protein CASSSGTGPWTQYF. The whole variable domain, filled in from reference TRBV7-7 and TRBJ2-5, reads GAGVSQSPRYKVTKRGQDVTLRCDPISSHATLYWYQQALGQGPEFLTYFNYEAQPDKSGLPSDRFSAERPEGSISTLTIQRTEQRDSAMYRCASSSGTGPWTQYFGPGTRLLVL.

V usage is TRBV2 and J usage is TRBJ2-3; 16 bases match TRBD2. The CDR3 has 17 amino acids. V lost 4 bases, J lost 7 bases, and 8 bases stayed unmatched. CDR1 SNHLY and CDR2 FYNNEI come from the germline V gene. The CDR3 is CASSAGTSGGAGNTQYF. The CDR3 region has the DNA TGTGCCAGCAGTGCCGGGACTAGCGGGGGGGCGGGAAATACGCAGTATTTT.

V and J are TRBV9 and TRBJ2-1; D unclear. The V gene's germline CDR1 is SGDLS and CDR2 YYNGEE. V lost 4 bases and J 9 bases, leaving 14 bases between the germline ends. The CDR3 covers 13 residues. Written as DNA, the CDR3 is TGTGCCAGCAGCCCGAGCCACGCGAGTGAGCAGTTCTTC. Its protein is CASSPSHASEQFF.

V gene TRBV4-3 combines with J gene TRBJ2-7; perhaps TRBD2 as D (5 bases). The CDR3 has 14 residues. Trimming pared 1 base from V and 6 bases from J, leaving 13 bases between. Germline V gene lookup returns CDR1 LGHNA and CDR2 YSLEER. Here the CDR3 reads CASSQVLHGVEQYF. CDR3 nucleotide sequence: TGCGCCAGCAGCCAAGTCCTCCACGGGGTCGAGCAGTACTTC.

The CDR3 loop is CASSQAFRSSYEQYF. DNA of the CDR3: TGCGCCAGCAGCCAAGCATTCAGGTCCTCCTACGAGCAGTACTTC. J is TRBJ2-7 and V is TRBV4-3, with unresolved D. The V end was cut by 1 base, the J end by 0 bases, with 10 bases between. This CDR3 has 15 amino acids. The germline gives CDR1 LGHNA, CDR2 YSLEER.

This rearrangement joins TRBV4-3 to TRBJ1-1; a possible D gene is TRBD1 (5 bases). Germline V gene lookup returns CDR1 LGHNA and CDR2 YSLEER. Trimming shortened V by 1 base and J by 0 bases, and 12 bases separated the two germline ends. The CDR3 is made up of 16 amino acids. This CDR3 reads CASSQAARGMNTEAFF. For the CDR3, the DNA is TGCGCCAGCAGCCAAGCGGCAAGGGGCATGAACACTGAAGCTTTCTTT.

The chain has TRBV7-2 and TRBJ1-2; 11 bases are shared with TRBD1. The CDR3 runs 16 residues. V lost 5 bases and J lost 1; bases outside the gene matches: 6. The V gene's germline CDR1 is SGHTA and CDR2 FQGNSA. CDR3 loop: CASSVRTGGRNYGYTF. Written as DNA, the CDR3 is TGTGCCAGCAGCGTCCGGACAGGGGGCCGTAACTATGGCTACACCTTC.

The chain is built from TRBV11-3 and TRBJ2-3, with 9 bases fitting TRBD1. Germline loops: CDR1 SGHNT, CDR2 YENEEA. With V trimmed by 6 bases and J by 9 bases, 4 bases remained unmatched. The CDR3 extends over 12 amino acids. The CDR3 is CASRRTGDTQYF. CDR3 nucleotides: TGTGCCAGCAGAAGGACAGGGGACACGCAGTATTTT. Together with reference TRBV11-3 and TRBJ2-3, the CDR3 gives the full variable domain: EAGVVQSPRYKIIEKKQPVAFWCNPISGHNTLYWYLQNLGQGPELLIRYENEEAVDDSQLPKDRFSAERLKGVDSTLKIQPAELGDSAVYLCASRRTGDTQYFGPGTRLTVL.

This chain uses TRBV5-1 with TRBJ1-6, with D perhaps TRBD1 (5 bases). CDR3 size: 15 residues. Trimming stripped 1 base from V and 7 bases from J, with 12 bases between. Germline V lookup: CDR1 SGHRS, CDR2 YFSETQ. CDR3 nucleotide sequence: TGCGCCAGCAGCTTGATCGGGAGGGGAAATTCACCCCTCCACTTT. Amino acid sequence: CASSLIGRGNSPLHF. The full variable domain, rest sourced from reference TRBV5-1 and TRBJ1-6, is KAGVTQTPRYLIKTRGQQVTLSCSPISGHRSVSWYQQTPGQGLQFLFEYFSETQRNKGNFPGRFSGRQFSNSRSEMNVSTLELGDSALYLCASSLIGRGNSPLHFGNGTRLTVT.

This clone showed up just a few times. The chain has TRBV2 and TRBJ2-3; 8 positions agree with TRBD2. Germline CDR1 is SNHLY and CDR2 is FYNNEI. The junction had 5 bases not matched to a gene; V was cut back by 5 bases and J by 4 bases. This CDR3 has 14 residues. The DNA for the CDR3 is TGTGCCAGCAGTTCCCTGACTAGCGCAGATACGCAGTATTTT. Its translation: CASSSLTSADTQYF.

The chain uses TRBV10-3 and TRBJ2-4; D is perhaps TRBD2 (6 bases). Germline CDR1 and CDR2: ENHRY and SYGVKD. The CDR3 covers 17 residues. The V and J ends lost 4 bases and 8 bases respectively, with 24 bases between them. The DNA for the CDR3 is TGTGCCATCAGTGCTGCTTTTGCGGGGCCACCGGGGGACATTCAGTACTTC. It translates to CAISAAFAGPPGDIQYF.

In nucleotides, the CDR3 is TGCGCCAGCAGCCTGACTAGCGGGGGGCTCACAGATACGCAGTATTTT. This gives the protein CASSLTSGGLTDTQYF. The chain recombines TRBV5-1 with TRBJ2-3; TRBD2 matches at 13 bases. J gave up 2 bases and V 4 bases, and 4 bases lay outside the gene matches. Germline-derived CDR1 and CDR2 are SGHRS and YFSETQ. The CDR3 has 16 residues.

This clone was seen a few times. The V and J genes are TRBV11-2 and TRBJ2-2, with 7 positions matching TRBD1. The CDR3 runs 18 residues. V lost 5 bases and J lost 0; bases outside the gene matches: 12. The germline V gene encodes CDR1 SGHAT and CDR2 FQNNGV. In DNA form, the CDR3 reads TGTGCCAGCAGCGCCCAGGGGGTGAGGGTCCCGAACACCGGGGAGCTGTTTTTT. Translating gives CASSAQGVRVPNTGELFF.

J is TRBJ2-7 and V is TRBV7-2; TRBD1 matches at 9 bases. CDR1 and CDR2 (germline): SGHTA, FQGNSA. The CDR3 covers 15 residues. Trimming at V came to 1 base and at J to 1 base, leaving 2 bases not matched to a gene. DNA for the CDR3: TGTGCCAGCAGCTTAGTAGGACAGGGGTCCTACGAGCAGTACTTC. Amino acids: CASSLVGQGSYEQYF.

In nucleotides, the CDR3 is TGTGCCAGCAGCTTAGACCCGGACACCGGGGGGAATCAGCCCCAGCATTTT. Protein product: CASSLDPDTGGNQPQHF. V usage is TRBV7-8 and J usage is TRBJ1-5, with TRBD1 as a possible D gene (5 bases). Germline V gene sequence: CDR1 SGHVS, CDR2 FQNEAQ. The CDR3 consists of 17 residues. The V end was cut by 1 base, the J end by 4 bases, with 17 bases between.

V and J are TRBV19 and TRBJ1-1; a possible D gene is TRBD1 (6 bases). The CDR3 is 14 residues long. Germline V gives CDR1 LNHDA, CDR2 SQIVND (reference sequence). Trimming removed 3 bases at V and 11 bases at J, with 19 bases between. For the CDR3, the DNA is TGTGCCAGTAGTATTGGTTCAGGGGCTCTGGGGGCTTTCTTT. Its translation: CASSIGSGALGAFF.

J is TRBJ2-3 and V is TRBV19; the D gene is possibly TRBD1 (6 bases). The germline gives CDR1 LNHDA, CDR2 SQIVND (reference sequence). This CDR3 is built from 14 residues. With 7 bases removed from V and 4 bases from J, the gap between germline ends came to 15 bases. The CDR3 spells CASKVRGDADTQYF. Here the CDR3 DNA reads TGTGCCAGTAAAGTCAGGGGAGACGCAGATACGCAGTATTTT.

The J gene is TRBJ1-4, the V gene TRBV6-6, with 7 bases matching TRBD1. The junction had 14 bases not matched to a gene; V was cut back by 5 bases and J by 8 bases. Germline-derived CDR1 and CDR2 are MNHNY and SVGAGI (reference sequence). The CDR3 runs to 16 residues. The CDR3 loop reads CASSAPGTERGEKLFF. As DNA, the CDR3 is TGTGCCAGCAGTGCCCCCGGGACAGAGAGGGGCGAAAAACTGTTTTTT.

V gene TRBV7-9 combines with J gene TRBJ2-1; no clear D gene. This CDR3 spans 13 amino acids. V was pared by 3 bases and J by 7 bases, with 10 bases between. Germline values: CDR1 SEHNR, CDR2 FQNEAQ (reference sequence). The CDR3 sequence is CASSFLPRNEQFF. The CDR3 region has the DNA TGTGCCAGCAGCTTTCTCCCTCGGAATGAGCAGTTCTTC.